One sample yielded the 5 T cell receptor beta chains listed below, sequenced in a study of post-analysis software for immune sequencing data. General study points: Comparison of patients with controls showed about 5 TRBV segments more frequent in patients, TRBV5-6, TRBV5-1 and TRBV20-1 among them.

Unique molecular identifiers were present in the TCR beta cDNA libraries. TCRdb used MiXCR to reprocess the PCR reads, holding one entry per CDR3 protein. The repertoire consists of more than 450,000 distinct CDR3 sequences, with 44% occurring once and the leading ten covering 1.5% to 2%. Their antigens are not known. The sample was blood. These receptors were obtained from a girl between 5 and 17 years old with multiple sclerosis.

Regarding this clonotype: One end of the junction is discordant with germline, which a read error may explain. For the CDR3, the DNA is TGTACCAGCAGTTTATCGGACGTCACAGATACGCAGTATTTT. Protein sequence: CTSSLSDVTDTQYF. The chain is built from TRBV27 and TRBJ2-3; no clear D gene. CDR1 and CDR2 (germline): MNHEY, SMNVEV (reference sequence). This CDR3 spans 14 amino acids.

The CDR3 DNA follows: TGTGCCAGCAGCGTTAGACTAGCGGGAGGCCTAGGTGGTGAGCAGTTCTTC. Its protein product is CASSVRLAGGLGGEQFF. The chain couples TRBV7-9 to TRBJ2-1; 13 bases agree with TRBD2. Germline CDR1 reads SEHNR; CDR2 reads FQNEAQ (reference sequence). The CDR3 covers 17 residues. With V trimmed by 5 bases and J by 9 bases, 13 bases remained unmatched.

V and J are TRBV4-1 and TRBJ2-4, with TRBD1 identical over 8 bases. Losses at the gene ends were 2 bases for V and 8 bases for J; bases not matched to a gene: 14. CDR3 length: 17 amino acids. CDR1 MGHRA and CDR2 YSYEKL come from the germline V gene. The CDR3 DNA is TGCGCCAGCAGCCAACCTGGACAGGGATGGGCTGCGGACATTCAGTACTTC. The encoded protein is CASSQPGQGWAADIQYF.

V and J are TRBV5-1 and TRBJ2-2; D gene uncertain. Germline V gene data show CDR1 as SGHRS and CDR2 as YFSETQ. Trimming left V 0 bases short and J 7 bases short, with 4 bases between. The CDR3 consists of 12 residues. The CDR3 DNA reads as TGCGCCAGCAGCTTGGGGTACGGGGAGCTGTTTTTT. Residues: CASSLGYGELFF.

This clonotype was picked up a small number of times. The V call is TRBV5-1, the J call TRBJ1-5; D unresolved. Germline values: CDR1 SGHRS, CDR2 YFSETQ. The CDR3 is 15 amino acids. Trimming pared 0 bases from V and 7 bases from J, leaving 14 bases between. CDR3 amino acids: CASSLGVVGEQPQHF. The CDR3 DNA sequence: TGCGCCAGCAGCTTGGGGGTGGTAGGAGAACAGCCCCAGCATTTT.